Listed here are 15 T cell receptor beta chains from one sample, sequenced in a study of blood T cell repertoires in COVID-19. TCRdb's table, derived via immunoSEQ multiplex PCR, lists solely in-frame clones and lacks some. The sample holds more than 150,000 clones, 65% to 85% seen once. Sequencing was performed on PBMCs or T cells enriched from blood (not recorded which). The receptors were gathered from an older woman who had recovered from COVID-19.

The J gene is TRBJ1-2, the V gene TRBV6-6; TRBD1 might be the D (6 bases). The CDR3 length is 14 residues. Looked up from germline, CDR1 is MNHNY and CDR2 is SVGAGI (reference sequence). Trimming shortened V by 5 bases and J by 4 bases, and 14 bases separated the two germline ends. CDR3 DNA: TGTGCCAGCAGTACTTTGGACAGCATCTATGGCTACACCTTC. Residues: CASSTLDSIYGYTF.

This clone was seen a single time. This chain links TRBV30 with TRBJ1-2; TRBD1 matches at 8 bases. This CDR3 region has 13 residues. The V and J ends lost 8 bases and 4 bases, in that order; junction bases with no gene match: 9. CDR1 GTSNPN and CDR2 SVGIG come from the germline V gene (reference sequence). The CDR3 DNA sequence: TGTGCCAGAGTCCGGGACAGGCCCTATGGCTACACCTTC. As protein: CARVRDRPYGYTF. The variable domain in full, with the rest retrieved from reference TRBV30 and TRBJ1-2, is SQTIHQWPATLVQPVGSPLSLECTVEGTSNPNLYWYRQAAGRGLQLLFYSVGIGQISSEVPQNLSASRPQDRQFILSSKKLLLSDSGFYLCARVRDRPYGYTFGSGTRLTVV.

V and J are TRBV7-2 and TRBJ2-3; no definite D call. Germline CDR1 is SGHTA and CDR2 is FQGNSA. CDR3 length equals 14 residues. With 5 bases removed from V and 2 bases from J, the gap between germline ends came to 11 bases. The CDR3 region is CASSLSAFTDTQYF. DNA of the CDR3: TGTGCCAGCAGCCTTAGTGCATTCACAGATACGCAGTATTTT.

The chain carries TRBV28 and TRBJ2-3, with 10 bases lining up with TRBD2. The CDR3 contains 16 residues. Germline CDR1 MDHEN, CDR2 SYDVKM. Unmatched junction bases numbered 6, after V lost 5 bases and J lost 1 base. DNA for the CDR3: TGTGCCAGCAGTCCGGCTAGCGGGAGAGGCACAGATACGCAGTATTTT. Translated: CASSPASGRGTDTQYF. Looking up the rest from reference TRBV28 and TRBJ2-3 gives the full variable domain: DVKVTQSSRYLVKRTGEKVFLECVQDMDHENMFWYRQDPGLGLRLIYFSYDVKMKEKGDIPEGYSVSREKKERFSLILESASTNQTSMYLCASSPASGRGTDTQYFGPGTRLTVL.

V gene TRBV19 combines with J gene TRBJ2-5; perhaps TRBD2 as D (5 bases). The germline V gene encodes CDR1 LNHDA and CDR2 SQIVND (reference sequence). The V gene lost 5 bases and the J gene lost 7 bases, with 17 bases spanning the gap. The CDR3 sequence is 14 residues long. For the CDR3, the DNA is TGTGCCAGTAGTGAGCAGGCGGGTGCGGGGACCCAGTACTTC. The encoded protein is CASSEQAGAGTQYF.

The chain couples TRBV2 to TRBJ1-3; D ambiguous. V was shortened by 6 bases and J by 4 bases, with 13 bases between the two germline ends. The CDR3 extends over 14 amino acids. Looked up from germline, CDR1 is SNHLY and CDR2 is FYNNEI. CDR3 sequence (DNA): TGTGCCAGCAGCGAGGCGAGGGCCGGAAACACCATATATTTT. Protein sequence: CASSEARAGNTIYF.

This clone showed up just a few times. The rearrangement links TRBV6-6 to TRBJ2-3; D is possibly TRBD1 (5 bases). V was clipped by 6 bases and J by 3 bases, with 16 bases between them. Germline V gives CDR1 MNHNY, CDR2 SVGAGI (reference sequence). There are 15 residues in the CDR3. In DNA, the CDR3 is TGTGCCAGCAGCTCCGTGCAGGGTGGTACAGATACGCAGTATTTT. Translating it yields CASSSVQGGTDTQYF.

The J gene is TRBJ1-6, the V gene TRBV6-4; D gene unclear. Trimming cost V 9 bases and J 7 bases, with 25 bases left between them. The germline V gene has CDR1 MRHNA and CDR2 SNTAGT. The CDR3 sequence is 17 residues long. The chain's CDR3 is CARTLFLRGPENSPLHF. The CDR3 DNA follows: TGTGCCAGGACCCTATTCCTCAGAGGGCCCGAGAATTCACCCCTCCACTTT.

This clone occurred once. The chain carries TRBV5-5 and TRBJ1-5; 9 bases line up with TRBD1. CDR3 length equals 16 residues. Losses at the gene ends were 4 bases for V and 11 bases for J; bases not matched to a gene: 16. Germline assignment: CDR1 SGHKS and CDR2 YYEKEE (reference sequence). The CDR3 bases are TGTGCCAGCAGCCCCTTAACAGGGGGCGAGGCGTCGTCCCAGCATTTT. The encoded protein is CASSPLTGGEASSQHF.

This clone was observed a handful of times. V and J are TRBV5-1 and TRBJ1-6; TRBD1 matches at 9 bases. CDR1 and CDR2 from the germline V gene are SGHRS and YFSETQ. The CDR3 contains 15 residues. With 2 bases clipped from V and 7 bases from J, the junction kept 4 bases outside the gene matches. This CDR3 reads CASSLTGTGNSPLHF. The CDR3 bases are TGCGCCAGCAGCTTAACCGGGACAGGGAATTCACCCCTCCACTTT.

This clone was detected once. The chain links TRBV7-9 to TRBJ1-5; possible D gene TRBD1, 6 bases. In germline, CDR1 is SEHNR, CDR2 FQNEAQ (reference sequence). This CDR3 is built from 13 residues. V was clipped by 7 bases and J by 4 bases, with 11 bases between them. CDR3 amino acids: CASTLGANQPQHF. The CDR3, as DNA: TGTGCCAGCACCCTGGGGGCGAATCAGCCCCAGCATTTT.

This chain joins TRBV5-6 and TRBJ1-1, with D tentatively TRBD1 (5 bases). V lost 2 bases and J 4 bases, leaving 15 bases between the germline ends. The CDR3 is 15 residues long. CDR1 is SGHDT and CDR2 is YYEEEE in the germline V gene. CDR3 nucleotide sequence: TGTGCCAGCAGCTTTATATCAACAGGCCTCACTGAAGCTTTCTTT. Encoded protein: CASSFISTGLTEAFF.

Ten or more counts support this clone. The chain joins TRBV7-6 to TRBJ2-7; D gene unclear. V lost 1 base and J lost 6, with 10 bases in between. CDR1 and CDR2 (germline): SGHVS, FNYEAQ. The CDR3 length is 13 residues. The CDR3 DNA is TGTGCCAGCAGCTTAGGTCAGACGGGCGAGCAGTACTTC. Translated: CASSLGQTGEQYF.

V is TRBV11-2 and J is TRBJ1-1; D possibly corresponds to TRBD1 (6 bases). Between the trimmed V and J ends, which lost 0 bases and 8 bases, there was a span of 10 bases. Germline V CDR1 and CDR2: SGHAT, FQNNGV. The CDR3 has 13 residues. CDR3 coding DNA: TGTGCCAGCAGCTTAGAGTTCGGGACAGAAGCTTTCTTT. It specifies CASSLEFGTEAFF.

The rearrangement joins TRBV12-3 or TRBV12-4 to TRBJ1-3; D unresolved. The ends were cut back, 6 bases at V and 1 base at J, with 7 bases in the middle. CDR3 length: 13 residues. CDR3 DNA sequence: TGTGCCAGCAGCCGTCTGTCTGGAAACACCATATATTTT. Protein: CASSRLSGNTIYF.